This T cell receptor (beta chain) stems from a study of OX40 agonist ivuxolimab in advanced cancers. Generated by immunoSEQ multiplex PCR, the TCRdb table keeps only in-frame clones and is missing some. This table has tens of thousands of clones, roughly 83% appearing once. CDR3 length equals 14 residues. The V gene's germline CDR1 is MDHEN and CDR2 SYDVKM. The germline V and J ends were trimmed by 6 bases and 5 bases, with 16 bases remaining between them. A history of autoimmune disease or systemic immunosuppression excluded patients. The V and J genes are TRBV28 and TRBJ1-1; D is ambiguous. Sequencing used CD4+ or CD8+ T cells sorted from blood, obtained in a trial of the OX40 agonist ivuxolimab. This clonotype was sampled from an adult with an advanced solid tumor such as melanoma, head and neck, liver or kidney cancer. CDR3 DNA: TGTGCCAGCAGCCCCCCGAACAGACGGACTGAAGCTTTCTTT. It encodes CASSPPNRRTEAFF.